This T cell receptor (beta chain) is from a study of radiation and T cells in renal cell carcinoma. Study-wide context: Nephrectomy followed 15 Gy stereotactic body radiation by 4 weeks.

This clone was recorded only once. The time point: blood 2 weeks post-SBRT. The treatment was: 15 Gy SBRT to primary tumor, nephrectomy 4 weeks later. Only in-frame clones appear in the TCRdb table, and some are missing; sequencing was by immunoSEQ multiplex PCR. Here the sample spans about 150,000 clones, roughly 87% being singletons. Sequenced here: blood, sampled from a patient whose treatment included radiotherapy and nephrectomy. The receptor's source is a woman aged 50 to 60 with renal cell carcinoma.

CDR3 nucleotide sequence: TGTGCCAGCAGCTTACAAAGGACTAGCGGAGGGACCGGGGAGCTGTTTTTT. It yields the protein CASSLQRTSGGTGELFF. The chain has TRBV11-3 and TRBJ2-2; 10 positions match TRBD2. The CDR3 is made up of 17 amino acids. After removal of 2 bases from V and 5 bases from J, the junction contained 8 bases not matched to a gene. Germline V gene sequence: CDR1 SGHNT, CDR2 YENEEA.